Listed here is a single TCR beta chain. This CDR3 is 13 amino acids long. Germline lookup yields CDR1 SGHNT and CDR2 YENEEA. The V end lost 5 bases, the J end lost 2 bases, and 9 bases lay between the germline ends. Authors' methods: Amplification with reference gene primers provided the estimates of nucleated cell counts. The method was immunoSEQ multiplex PCR; TCRdb's version includes in-frame clones alone and lacks a portion of them. V and J calls and clone size are as listed in that table; D and trimming were resolved from the DNA. The sample records approximately 200,000 clones, about 90% being singletons. The source of the sample is a study of blood T cell repertoires in COVID-19. Across the whole study: Both acute and convalescent COVID-19 samples were obtained from the United States, Italy and Spain. The analysed material was cDNA or gDNA that came from T cells, B-cell-depleted T cells, or PBMCs.

Sequenced material: peripheral blood. This clonotype was sampled from a woman in her forties or fifties with acute or convalescent COVID-19. The chain links TRBV11-3 to TRBJ1-1; D uncertain. As DNA, the CDR3 is TGTGCCAGCAGCCAAACTCAAAACACTGAAGCTTTCTTT. It translates to CASSQTQNTEAFF.